The entry that follows covers one T cell receptor beta chain sequence. The antigen remains undetermined. This record belongs to a study of shared clonotypes between healthy human individuals. The study, taken as a whole, reports: Blood alone was sampled, and tissue repertoires likely differ.

Partitioning of CD4+ cells yielded a CD45RA+ naive subset and a CD45RA-negative memory subset. In the source study's methods: ImmunoSEQ yielded junction-only sequences lacking quality scores, so filtering differed. This table comes from immunoSEQ multiplex PCR, and its TCRdb copy is limited to in-frame clones, with some not included. D and trimming come from the DNA, and the V and J calls and clone size come from that table. This table has 700,000 or so clones, about two thirds appearing once. This CDR3 is 16 amino acids long. Germline CDR1 and CDR2: SGHDT and YYEEEE. J lost 1 base, V lost 4 bases, and 4 bases had no gene match.

This TCR was sampled from a woman younger than 45 in good health. The sequencing sample was made of memory CD4+ T cells sorted from blood. Subset reported: CD45RA-negative fraction. J is TRBJ2-3 and V is TRBV5-6; TRBD2 agrees at 12 bases. DNA of the CDR3: TGTGCCAGCAGCCACGGACTAGCGGGACGCACAGATACGCAGTATTTT. As protein: CASSHGLAGRTDTQYF. Combining the CDR3 with reference TRBV5-6 and TRBJ2-3 gives the whole variable domain DAGVTQSPTHLIKTRGQQVTLRCSPKSGHDTVSWYQQALGQGPQFIFQYYEEEERQRGNFPDRFSGHQFPNYSSELNVNALLLGDSALYLCASSHGLAGRTDTQYFGPGTRLTVL.